This T cell receptor beta chain was captured by sequencing in a study of post-analysis software for immune sequencing data. A note on this clonotype: The target antigen is unknown.

The V gene lost 4 bases and the J gene lost 3 bases, with 8 bases spanning the gap. CDR3 length: 12 residues. The germline V gene encodes CDR1 SGHRS and CDR2 YFSETQ. Unique-molecular-identifier-tagged TCR beta cDNA libraries were used. The T cell input of about 0.85 to 10 million gave roughly 460,000 cDNA molecules. Each CDR3 protein gets one entry after TCRdb re-called the PCR reads with MiXCR. In the table there are 650,000 to 900,000 distinct CDR3 sequences, about 45% of which are singletons. Broader study findings: Included in a set of roughly 5 TRBV segments more frequent in patients than controls were TRBV5-6, TRBV5-1 and TRBV20-1. With F measure, samples from one preparation batch clustered together strongly. Normalized Chao1 diversity was significantly lower in multiple sclerosis patients than in controls.

Material for sequencing was blood. This TCR was recovered from a girl aged 10-17 years with multiple sclerosis. V and J are TRBV5-1 and TRBJ2-7; D not resolved. DNA of the CDR3: TGCGCCAGCAGCCACAACAACTACGAGCAGTACTTC. This codes for CASSHNNYEQYF.